These T cell receptor beta chains were read from a single sample in a study of identical twins. Each CDR3 protein gets one entry after TCRdb re-called the 5' RACE reads with MiXCR. The data contain about 220,000 distinct CDR3 sequences, approximately 9% of them singletons. Sequenced input: memory (CD45RO+) T cells sorted from blood. These receptors were taken from a woman younger than 30 in good health. Both conserved end residues are part of each CDR3. D genes are given only for firm matches.

- | TRBV11-2 | CASSLDPGRAAFF
TRBD2 | TRBV29-1 | CSTRGLAGADTQYF
- | TRBV7-2 | CASSFLQALNTEAFF
- | TRBV21-1 | CASLIISTYEQYF
- | TRBV12-3/TRBV12-4 | CASSLSKGKGVETQYF
TRBD2 | TRBV20-1 | CSADAVLAGNTDTQYF
- | TRBV7-9 | CASSLRSWEAFF
TRBD2 | TRBV24-1 | CATKTSGEQETQYF
- | TRBV5-1 | CASISGHPFNEQFF
- | TRBV7-2 | CASSLVGRQTQYF
- | TRBV10-2 | CASSEGGNEQYF
- | TRBV5-4 | CASSLSPGPNNEQFF
- | TRBV5-1 | CASRAGPSTFF
TRBD2 | TRBV28 | CASGTSFRETQYF
- | TRBV20-1 | CSARGSTGATLHTQYF
- | TRBV6-2/TRBV6-3 | CASSYFRERNTGELFF
- | TRBV20-1 | CSAWRPGGASNEQFF
TRBD1 | TRBV2 | CASRYDRVYNSPLHF
TRBD1 | TRBV5-6 | CASRTGSNYGYTF
TRBD1 | TRBV2 | CASGTGFTYEQYF
TRBD1 | TRBV20-1 | CSLFPTGRAEAFF
TRBD2 | TRBV20-1 | CSALTGGPREQFF
- | TRBV3-1 | CASSQGWTDEAFF
- | TRBV5-1 | CASSLVPGPQETQYF
- | TRBV9 | CASSARYGSTDTQYF
TRBD2 | TRBV3-1 | CASSPERDANTGELFF
TRBD1 | TRBV2 | CASSVLQGANNEQFF
- | TRBV20-1 | CSARLVGGDTQYF